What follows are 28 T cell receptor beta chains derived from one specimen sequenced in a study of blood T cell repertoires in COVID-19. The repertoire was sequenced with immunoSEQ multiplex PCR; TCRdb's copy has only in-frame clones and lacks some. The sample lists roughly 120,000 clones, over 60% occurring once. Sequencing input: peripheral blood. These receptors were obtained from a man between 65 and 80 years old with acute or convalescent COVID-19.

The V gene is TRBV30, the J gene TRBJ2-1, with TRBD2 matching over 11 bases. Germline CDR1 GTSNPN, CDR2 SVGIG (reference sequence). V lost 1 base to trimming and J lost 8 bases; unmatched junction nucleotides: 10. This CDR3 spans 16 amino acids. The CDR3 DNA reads TGTGCCTGGAGTGGTTCTGGGACTAGCGGCTGGGATGAGCAGTTCTTC. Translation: CAWSGSGTSGWDEQFF.

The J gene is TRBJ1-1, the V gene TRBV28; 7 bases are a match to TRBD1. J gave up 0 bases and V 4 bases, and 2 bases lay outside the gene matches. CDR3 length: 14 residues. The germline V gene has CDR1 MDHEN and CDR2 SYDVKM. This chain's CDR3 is CASSWDRLNTEAFF. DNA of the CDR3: TGTGCCAGCAGTTGGGACAGACTGAACACTGAAGCTTTCTTT.

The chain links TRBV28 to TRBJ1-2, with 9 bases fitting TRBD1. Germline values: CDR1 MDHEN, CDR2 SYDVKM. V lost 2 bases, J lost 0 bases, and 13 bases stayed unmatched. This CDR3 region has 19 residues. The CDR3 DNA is TGTGCCAGCAGTTTAACCCCGGGACAGGGAGCCCCTTCTAACTATGGCTACACCTTC. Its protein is CASSLTPGQGAPSNYGYTF.

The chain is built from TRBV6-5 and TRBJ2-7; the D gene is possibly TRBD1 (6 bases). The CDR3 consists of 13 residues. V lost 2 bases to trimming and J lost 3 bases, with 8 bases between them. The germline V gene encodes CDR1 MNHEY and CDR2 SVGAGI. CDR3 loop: CASSYRDNYEQYF. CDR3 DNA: TGTGCCAGCAGTTACCGGGACAACTACGAGCAGTACTTC.

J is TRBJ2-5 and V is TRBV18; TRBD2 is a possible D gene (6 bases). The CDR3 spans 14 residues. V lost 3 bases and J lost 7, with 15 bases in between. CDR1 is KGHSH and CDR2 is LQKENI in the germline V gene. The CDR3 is CASSPGPGEGTQYF. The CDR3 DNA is TGTGCCAGCTCACCGGGACCGGGAGAGGGGACCCAGTACTTC.

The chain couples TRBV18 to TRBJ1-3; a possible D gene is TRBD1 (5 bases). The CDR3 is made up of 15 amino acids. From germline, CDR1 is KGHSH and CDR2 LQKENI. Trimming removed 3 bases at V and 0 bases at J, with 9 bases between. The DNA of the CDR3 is TGTGCCAGCTCACCTAACCAGGGCTCTGGAAACACCATATATTTT. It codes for CASSPNQGSGNTIYF.

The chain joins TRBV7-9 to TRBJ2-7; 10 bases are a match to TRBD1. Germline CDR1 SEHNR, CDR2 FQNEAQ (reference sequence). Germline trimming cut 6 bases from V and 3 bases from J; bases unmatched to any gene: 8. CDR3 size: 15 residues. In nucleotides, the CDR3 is TGTGCCAGCAGTTGGGGACAGGGGACTCTCTACGAGCAGTACTTC. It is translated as CASSWGQGTLYEQYF.

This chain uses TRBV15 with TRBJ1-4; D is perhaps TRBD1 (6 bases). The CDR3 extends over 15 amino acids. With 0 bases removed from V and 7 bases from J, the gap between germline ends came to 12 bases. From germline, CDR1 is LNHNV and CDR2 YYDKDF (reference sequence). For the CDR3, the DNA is TGTGCCACCAGCAGAGATCGAGGACAGAGTGAAAAACTGTTTTTT. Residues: CATSRDRGQSEKLFF.

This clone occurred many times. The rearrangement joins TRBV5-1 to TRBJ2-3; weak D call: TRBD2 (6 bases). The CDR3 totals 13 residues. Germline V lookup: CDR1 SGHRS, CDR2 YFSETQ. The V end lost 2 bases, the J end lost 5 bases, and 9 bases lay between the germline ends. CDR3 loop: CASSFPGEDTQYF. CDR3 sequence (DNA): TGCGCCAGCAGCTTTCCGGGGGAAGATACGCAGTATTTT.

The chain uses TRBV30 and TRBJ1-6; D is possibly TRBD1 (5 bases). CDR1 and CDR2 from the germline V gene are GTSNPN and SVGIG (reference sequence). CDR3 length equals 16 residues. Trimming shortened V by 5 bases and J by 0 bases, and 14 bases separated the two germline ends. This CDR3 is CAWRPGLSSYNSPLHF. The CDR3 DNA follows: TGTGCCTGGCGTCCGGGACTGAGCTCCTATAATTCACCCCTCCACTTT.

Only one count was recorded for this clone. DNA for the CDR3: TGCGCCAGCAGCGCGAAAACAACTAATGAAAAACTGTTTTTT. Translating gives CASSAKTTNEKLFF. The gene calls are TRBV5-1 and TRBJ1-4; D remains ambiguous. Trimming removed 4 bases at V and 0 bases at J, with 7 bases between. Germline V gene lookup returns CDR1 SGHRS and CDR2 YFSETQ. CDR3 length equals 14 residues.

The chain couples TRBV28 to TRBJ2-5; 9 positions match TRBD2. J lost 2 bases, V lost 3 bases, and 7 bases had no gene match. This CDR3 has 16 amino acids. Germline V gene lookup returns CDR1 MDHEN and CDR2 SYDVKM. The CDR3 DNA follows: TGTGCCAGCAGTTTCGTCGGTAGCGGGAGACAAGAGACCCAGTACTTC. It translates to CASSFVGSGRQETQYF. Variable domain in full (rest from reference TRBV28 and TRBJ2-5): DVKVTQSSRYLVKRTGEKVFLECVQDMDHENMFWYRQDPGLGLRLIYFSYDVKMKEKGDIPEGYSVSREKKERFSLILESASTNQTSMYLCASSFVGSGRQETQYFGPGTRLLVL.

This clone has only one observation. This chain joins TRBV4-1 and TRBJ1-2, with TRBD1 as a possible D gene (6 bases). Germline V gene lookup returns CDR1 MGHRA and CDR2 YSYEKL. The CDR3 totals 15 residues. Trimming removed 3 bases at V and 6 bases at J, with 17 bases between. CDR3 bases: TGCGCCAGCAGCCATTCCACACCCTCAGGGGATGGCTACACCTTC. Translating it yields CASSHSTPSGDGYTF.

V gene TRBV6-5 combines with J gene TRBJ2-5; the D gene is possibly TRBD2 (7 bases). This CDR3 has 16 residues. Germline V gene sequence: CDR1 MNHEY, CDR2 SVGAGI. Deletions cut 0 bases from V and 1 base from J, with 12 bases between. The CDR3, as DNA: TGTGCCAGCAGTTACTCCTCGGGGGGCCTCCAAGAGACCCAGTACTTC. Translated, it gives CASSYSSGGLQETQYF.

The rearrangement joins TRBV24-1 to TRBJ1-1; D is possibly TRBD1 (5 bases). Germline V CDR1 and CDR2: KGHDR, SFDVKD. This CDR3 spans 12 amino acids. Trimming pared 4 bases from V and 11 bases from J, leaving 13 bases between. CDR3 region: CATSEGPGRAFF. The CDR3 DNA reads TGTGCCACCAGTGAGGGGCCCGGACGGGCTTTCTTT.

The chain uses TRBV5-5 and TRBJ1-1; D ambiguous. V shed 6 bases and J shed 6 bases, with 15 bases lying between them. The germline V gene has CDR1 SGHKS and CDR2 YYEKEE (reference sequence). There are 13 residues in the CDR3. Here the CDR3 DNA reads TGTGCCAGCACTGACGCGGGTGGTGCTGAAGCTTTCTTT. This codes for CASTDAGGAEAFF.

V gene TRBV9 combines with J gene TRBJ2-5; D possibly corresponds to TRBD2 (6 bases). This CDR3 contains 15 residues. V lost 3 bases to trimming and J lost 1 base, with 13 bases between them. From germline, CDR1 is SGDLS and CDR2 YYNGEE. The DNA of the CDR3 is TGTGCCAGCAGCGCCTGGGGGGAAACCCAAGAGACCCAGTACTTC. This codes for CASSAWGETQETQYF.

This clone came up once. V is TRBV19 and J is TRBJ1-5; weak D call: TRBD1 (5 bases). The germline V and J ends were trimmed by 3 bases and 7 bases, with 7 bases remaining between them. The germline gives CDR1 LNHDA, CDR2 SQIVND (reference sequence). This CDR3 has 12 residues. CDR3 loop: CASSIGGQPQHF. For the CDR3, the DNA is TGTGCCAGTAGTATTGGGGGGCAGCCCCAGCATTTT.

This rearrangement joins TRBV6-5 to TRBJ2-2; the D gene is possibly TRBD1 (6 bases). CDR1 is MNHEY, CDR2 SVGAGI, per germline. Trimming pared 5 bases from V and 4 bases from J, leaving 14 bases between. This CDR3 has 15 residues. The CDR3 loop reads CASSQGSAGTGELFF. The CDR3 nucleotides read TGTGCCAGCAGTCAGGGGAGCGCTGGCACCGGGGAGCTGTTTTTT.

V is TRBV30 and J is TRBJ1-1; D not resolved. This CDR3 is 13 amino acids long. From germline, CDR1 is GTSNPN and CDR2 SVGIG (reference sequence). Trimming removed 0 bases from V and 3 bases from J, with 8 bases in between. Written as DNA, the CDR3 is TGTGCCTGGAGTGTGGAGAGTTACACTGAAGCTTTCTTT. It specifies CAWSVESYTEAFF.

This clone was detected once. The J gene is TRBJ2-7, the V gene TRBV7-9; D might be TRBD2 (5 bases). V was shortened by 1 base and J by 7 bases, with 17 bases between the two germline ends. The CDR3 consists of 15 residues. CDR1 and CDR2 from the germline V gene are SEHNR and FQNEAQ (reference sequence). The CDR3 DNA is TGTGCCAGCAGCTTAGAAATCGGGGTCCCAAGGGAGCAGTACTTC. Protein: CASSLEIGVPREQYF.

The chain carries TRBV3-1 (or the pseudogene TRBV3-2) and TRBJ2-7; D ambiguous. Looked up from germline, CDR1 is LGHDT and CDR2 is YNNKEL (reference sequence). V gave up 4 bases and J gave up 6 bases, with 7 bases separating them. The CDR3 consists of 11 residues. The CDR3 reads CASSPLSEQYF. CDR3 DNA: TGTGCCAGCAGCCCCCTGAGCGAGCAGTACTTC.

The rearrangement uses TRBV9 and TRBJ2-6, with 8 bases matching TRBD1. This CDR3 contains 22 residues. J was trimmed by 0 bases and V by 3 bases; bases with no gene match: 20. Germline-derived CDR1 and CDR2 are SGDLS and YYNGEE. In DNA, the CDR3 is TGTGCCAGCAGCGACCGGACAGGGATGTGGAATACATTCATCTCTGGGGCCAACGTCCTGACTTTC. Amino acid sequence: CASSDRTGMWNTFISGANVLTF.

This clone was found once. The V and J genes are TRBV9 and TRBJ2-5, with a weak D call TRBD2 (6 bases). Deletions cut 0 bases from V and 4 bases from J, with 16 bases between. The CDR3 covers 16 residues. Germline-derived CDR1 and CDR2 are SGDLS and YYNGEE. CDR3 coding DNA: TGTGCCAGCAGCGTAGATCCGGACCGGGGAGGAGAGACCCAGTACTTC. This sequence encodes CASSVDPDRGGETQYF. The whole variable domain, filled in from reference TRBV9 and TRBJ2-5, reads DSGVTQTPKHLITATGQRVTLRCSPRSGDLSVYWYQQSLDQGLQFLIQYYNGEERAKGNILERFSAQQFPDLHSELNLSSLELGDSALYFCASSVDPDRGGETQYFGPGTRLLVL.

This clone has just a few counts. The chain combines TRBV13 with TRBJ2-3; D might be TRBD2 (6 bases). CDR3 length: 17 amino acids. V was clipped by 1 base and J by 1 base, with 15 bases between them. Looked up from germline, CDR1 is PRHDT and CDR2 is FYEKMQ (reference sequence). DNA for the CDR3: TGTGCCAGCAGCTTAGCCGGATGGGGGGAGGGCACAGATACGCAGTATTTT. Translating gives CASSLAGWGEGTDTQYF.

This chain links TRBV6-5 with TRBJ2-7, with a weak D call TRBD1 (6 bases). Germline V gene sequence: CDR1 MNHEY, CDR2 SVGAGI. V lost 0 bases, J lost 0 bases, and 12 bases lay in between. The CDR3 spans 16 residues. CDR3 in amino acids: CASSYSGALSSYEQYF. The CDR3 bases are TGTGCCAGCAGTTACTCGGGGGCCCTGAGCTCCTACGAGCAGTACTTC.

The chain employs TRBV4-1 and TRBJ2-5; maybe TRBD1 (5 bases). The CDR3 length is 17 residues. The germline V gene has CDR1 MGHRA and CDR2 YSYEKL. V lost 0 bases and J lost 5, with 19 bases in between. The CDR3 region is CASSQEVIYGAVETQYF. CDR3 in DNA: TGCGCCAGCAGCCAAGAGGTGATATATGGGGCGGTTGAGACCCAGTACTTC.

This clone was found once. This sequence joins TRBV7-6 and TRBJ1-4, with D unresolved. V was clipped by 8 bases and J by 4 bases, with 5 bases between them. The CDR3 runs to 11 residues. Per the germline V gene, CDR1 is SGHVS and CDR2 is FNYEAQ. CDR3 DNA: TGTGCCAGCGGGCTTAATGAAAAACTGTTTTTT. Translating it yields CASGLNEKLFF.